These T cell receptor beta chains were read from a single sample in a study of blood T cell repertoires in COVID-19. Sequenced by immunoSEQ multiplex PCR; TCRdb stores in-frame clones only, minus some. The sample includes roughly 270,000 clones, around 85% of them seen just once. Sequenced: PBMCs or T cells enriched from blood (not recorded which). The receptors stem from a woman in her 50s who had recovered from COVID-19. Both conserved end residues are part of each CDR3. The D gene is left open where the match is weak. Expanded clones are given a class, and other clones once, few, many or no size at all.

size | J | V | D | CDR3 | DNA
. | TRBJ2-3 | TRBV5-6 | TRBD1 | CASSQDRADTDTQYF | TGTGCCAGCAGCCAGGACAGGGCGGACACAGATACGCAGTATTTT
. | TRBJ2-3 | TRBV24-1 | . | CATSDHTDNTDTQYF | TGTGCCACCAGTGATCACACGGACAACACAGATACGCAGTATTTT
. | TRBJ1-5 | TRBV6-5 | TRBD1 | CASRGTGNQPQHF | TGTGCCAGCAGGGGGACAGGCAATCAGCCCCAGCATTTT
few | TRBJ2-3 | TRBV7-2 | . | CASSLVFTDTQYF | TGTGCCAGCAGCTTAGTATTCACAGATACGCAGTATTTT
once | TRBJ1-2 | TRBV4-1 | TRBD1 | CASSQLDRAYGYTF | TGCGCCAGCAGCCAACTGGACAGGGCCTATGGCTACACCTTC
. | TRBJ2-1 | TRBV9 | . | CASSVQTGYNEQFF | TGTGCCAGCAGCGTTCAGACAGGATACAATGAGCAGTTCTTC
. | TRBJ2-7 | TRBV27 | TRBD1 | CASSLSAGQVYEQYF | TGTGCCAGCAGTCTCTCAGCTGGACAGGTCTACGAGCAGTACTTC
. | TRBJ2-2 | TRBV6-2/TRBV6-3 | TRBD1 | CASSYSSTGTGANTGELFF | TGTGCCAGCAGTTACTCATCGACCGGGACAGGAGCCAACACCGGGGAGCTGTTTTTT
. | TRBJ1-4 | TRBV7-8 | . | CASSSQGRKEKLFF | TGTGCCAGCAGCTCACAGGGCAGGAAGGAAAAACTGTTTTTT
. | TRBJ2-1 | TRBV5-1 | . | CASSLVSSYNEQFF | TGCGCCAGCAGTTTGGTCAGCTCCTACAATGAGCAGTTCTTC
once | TRBJ2-1 | TRBV19 | TRBD2 | CASTVGTSGSHEQFF | TGTGCCAGTACCGTAGGGACTAGCGGGAGTCATGAGCAGTTCTTC
. | TRBJ1-1 | TRBV5-6 | . | CASSSRNRGTLNTEAFF | TGTGCCAGCAGCTCGAGGAATAGGGGGACGCTGAACACTGAAGCTTTCTTT
. | TRBJ2-7 | TRBV3-1/TRBV3-2 | TRBD2 | CASSHRSGRDHEQYF | TGTGCCAGCAGCCACCGTAGCGGGAGGGACCACGAGCAGTACTTC
. | TRBJ2-1 | TRBV10-2 | TRBD2 | CASSDVAGANNEQFF | TGCGCCAGCAGCGACGTGGCGGGAGCCAACAATGAGCAGTTCTTC
. | TRBJ2-7 | TRBV11-2 | . | CASSSNREGEQYF | TGTGCCAGCAGCTCGAACAGGGAGGGCGAGCAGTACTTC
once | TRBJ2-2 | TRBV19 | TRBD1 | CASSGQGIGELFF | TGTGCCAGTAGCGGACAGGGAATCGGGGAGCTGTTTTTT